This T cell receptor beta chain originates from a study of blood T cell repertoires in COVID-19. Study summary: Sample material is recorded as cDNA or gDNA derived from T cells, B-cell-depleted T cells, or PBMCs.

The protocol was immunoSEQ multiplex PCR, while the TCRdb copy is restricted to in-frame clones and leaves out a portion. The sample has about 160,000 clones, around 83% seen once. Germline CDR1 reads MNHEY; CDR2 reads SVGEGT. V lost 2 bases to trimming and J lost 9 bases, with 14 bases between them. The CDR3 contains 15 residues. Cohorts were determined from participant-reported clinical history. The rearrangement joins TRBV6-2 or TRBV6-3 to TRBJ1-6; D uncertain. The sequence came from a woman between 50 and 59 years old in a cohort exposed to, infected with or recovered from COVID-19 (not recorded which). Sequenced sample: PBMCs or T cells enriched from blood (not recorded which). The CDR3 bases are TGTGCCAGCAGTTACCGAGGGAAGAGTAGTTCACCCCTCCACTTT. Translation gives CASSYRGKSSSPLHF.